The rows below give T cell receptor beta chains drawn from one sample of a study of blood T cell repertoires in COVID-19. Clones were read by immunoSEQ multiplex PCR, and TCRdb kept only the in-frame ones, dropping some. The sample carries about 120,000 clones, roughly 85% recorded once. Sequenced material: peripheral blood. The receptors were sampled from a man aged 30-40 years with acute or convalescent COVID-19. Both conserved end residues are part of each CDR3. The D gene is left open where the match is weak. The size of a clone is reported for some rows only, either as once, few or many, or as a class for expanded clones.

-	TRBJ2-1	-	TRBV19	TGTGCCAGTACCCGTGCGCGGGGTAACTCCAATGAGCAGTTCTTC	CASTRARGNSNEQFF
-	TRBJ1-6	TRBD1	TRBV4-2	TGTGCCAGCAGCCAACCGGGACAGGGCCATTCACCCCTCCACTTT	CASSQPGQGHSPLHF
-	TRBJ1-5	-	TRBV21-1	TGTGCCAGCTTTAATCGGCCCAGGGGCACCAATCAGCCCCAGCATTTT	CASFNRPRGTNQPQHF
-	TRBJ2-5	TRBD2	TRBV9	TGTGCCAGCAGCGGAGGACTAGCGGGAGAAGGGTACCAAGAGACCCAGTACTTC	CASSGGLAGEGYQETQYF
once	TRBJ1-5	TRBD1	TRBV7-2	TGTGCCAGCAGGGGACAGGGAAGCAATCAGCCCCAGCATTTT	CASRGQGSNQPQHF
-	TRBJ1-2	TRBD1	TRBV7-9	TGTGCCAGCAGCTTAGGACGACAGGGCTATGGCTACACCTTC	CASSLGRQGYGYTF
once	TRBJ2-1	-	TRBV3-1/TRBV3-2	TGTGCCAGCAGCCAAGAGGGGAGCCCCTACAATGAGCAGTTCTTC	CASSQEGSPYNEQFF
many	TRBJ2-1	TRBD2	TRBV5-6	TGTGCCAGCAGTTTAGCGGGAGGGCCATCAGGTGAGCAGTTCTTC	CASSLAGGPSGEQFF
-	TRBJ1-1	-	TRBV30	TGTGCCTGGAGTCATGGAGGAGGGAACACTGAAGCTTTCTTT	CAWSHGGGNTEAFF
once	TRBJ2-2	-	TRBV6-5	TGTGCCAGCAGGGAGGGGACGAACACCGGGGAGCTGTTTTTT	CASREGTNTGELFF
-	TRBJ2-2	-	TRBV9	TGTGCCAGCACCCCGGGGGAGGTGCGTACCGGGGAGCTGTTTTTT	CASTPGEVRTGELFF
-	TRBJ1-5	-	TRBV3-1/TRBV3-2	TGTGCCAGCAGCCAAGACAACAATCAGCCCCAGCATTTT	CASSQDNNQPQHF
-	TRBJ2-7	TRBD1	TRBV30	TGTGCCTGGGGGACGGGACAGGACTCCTACGAGCAGTACTTC	CAWGTGQDSYEQYF
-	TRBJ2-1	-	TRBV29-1	TGCAGCGTTGAAGGGATTACAGGGCTCTCCTACAATGAGCAGTTCTTC	CSVEGITGLSYNEQFF
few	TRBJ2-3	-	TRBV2	TGTGCCAGCAGTTTAGAGGGAGATACGCAGTATTTT	CASSLEGDTQYF
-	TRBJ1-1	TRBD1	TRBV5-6	TGTGCCAGCAGCGACCGGGACAGGGGGCGGTGGGAAGCTTTCTTT	CASSDRDRGRWEAFF
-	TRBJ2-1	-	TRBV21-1	TGTGCCAGCAGCAGGCCCGGCCCAGCGGGTCTCCCCTCCTACAATGAGCAGTTCTTC	CASSRPGPAGLPSYNEQFF
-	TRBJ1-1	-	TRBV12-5	TGTGCTAGTGGTCCCCAGGGGTTGAACACTGAAGCTTTCTTT	CASGPQGLNTEAFF
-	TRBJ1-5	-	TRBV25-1	TGTGCCAGCAGTGCCCGGGACAAGGATCAGCCCCAGCATTTT	CASSARDKDQPQHF
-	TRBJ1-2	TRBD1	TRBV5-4	TGTGCCAGCAGCTCCCCACCGGGACAGGGCCCGGTGAGGGATGGCTACACCTTC	CASSSPPGQGPVRDGYTF
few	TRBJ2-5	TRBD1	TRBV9	TGTGCCAGCAGCCGACAGGGAAACCAAGAGACCCAGTACTTC	CASSRQGNQETQYF
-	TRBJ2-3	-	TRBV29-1	TGCAGCGTTGAGGTACAGGTCAAAGATACGCAGTATTTT	CSVEVQVKDTQYF
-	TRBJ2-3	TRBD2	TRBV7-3	TGTGCCAGCAGCCCTCAGGGACTAGCGGGTCGCACAGATACGCAGTATTTT	CASSPQGLAGRTDTQYF
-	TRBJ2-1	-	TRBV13	TGTGCCAGCAGCTTTCGGGTCGACTCGACCTACAATGAGCAGTTCTTC	CASSFRVDSTYNEQFF
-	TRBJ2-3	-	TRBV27	TGTGCCAGCAGTCCGGGACTCCCCCTCACAGATACGCAGTATTTT	CASSPGLPLTDTQYF
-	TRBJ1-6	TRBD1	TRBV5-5	TGTGCCAGCAGCTTAGTTCCAGGGGGGTTTAATTCACCCCTCCACTTT	CASSLVPGGFNSPLHF
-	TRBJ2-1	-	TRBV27	TGTGCCAGCAAGGGAGACAGGAGCTCCTACAATGAGCAGTTCTTC	CASKGDRSSYNEQFF
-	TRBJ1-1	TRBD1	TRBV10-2	TGCGCCAGCCTACGGGGGCAGGGGGCGAACACTGAAGCTTTCTTT	CASLRGQGANTEAFF
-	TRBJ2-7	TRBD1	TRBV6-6	TGTGCCAGCAGTCGACAGGGCTACGAGCAGTACTTC	CASSRQGYEQYF
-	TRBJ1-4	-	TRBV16	TGTGCCAGCAGCCAACGGGGGAGGACTAATGAAAAACTGTTTTTT	CASSQRGRTNEKLFF
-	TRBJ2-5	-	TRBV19	TGTGCCAGTAGTATTGGTTCAGGAGGTAGGGAGACCCAGTACTTC	CASSIGSGGRETQYF
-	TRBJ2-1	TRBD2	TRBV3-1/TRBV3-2	TGTGCCAGCAGCCAAGAAATGACTAGCGGGGCCAATGAGCAGTTCTTC	CASSQEMTSGANEQFF
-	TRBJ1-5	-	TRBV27	TGTGCCAGCAGTTTGGGCTCCGGGGGTCAGCCCCAGCATTTT	CASSLGSGGQPQHF
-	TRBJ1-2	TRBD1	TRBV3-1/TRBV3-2	TGTGCCAGCAGCCAATCACAGGGGGCGCAGCATGGCTACACCTTC	CASSQSQGAQHGYTF
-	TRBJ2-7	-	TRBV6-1	TGTGCCAGCAGTGAAATGGCGACAGCCCGCTCCTACGAGCAGTACTTC	CASSEMATARSYEQYF
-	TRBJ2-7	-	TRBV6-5	TGTGCCAGCAGCGTAGGACACCCGAGCTCCTACGAGCAGTACTTC	CASSVGHPSSYEQYF
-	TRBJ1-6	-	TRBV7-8	TGTGCCAGCAGCTTAGACGGGGGGCAGTCCCTCCACTTT	CASSLDGGQSLHF
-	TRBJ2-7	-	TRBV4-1	TGCGCCAGCAGCCCTCTCGACTTAAGCCCGTACGAGCAGTACTTC	CASSPLDLSPYEQYF
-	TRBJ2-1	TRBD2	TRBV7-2	TGTGCCAGCAGCTTCGGGACTAGTTACAATGAGCAGTTCTTC	CASSFGTSYNEQFF
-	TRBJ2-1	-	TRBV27	TGTGCCAGCAGAGCAAACCCATCCTATGAGCAGTTCTTC	CASRANPSYEQFF
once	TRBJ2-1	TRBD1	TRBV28	TGTGCCAGCAGTCCTCCGGGACAGGGGGTAAATGAGCAGTTCTTC	CASSPPGQGVNEQFF
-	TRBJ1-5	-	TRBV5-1	TGCGCCAGCAGCTCAACAGGGAATAGCAATCAGCCCCAGCATTTT	CASSSTGNSNQPQHF
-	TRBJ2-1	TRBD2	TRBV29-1	TGCAGCGTTGAGACTAGCGGGGAGTTCTACAATGAGCAGTTCTTC	CSVETSGEFYNEQFF
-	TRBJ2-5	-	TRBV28	TGTGCCAGCAGTCCCCGGCTGGGGGCAGAGACCCAGTACTTC	CASSPRLGAETQYF
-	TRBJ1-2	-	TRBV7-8	TGTGCCAGCAGCTCCTCCGGGGGCTATGGCTACACCTTC	CASSSSGGYGYTF